These 21 T cell receptor beta chains were all obtained from the same sample, sequenced in a study of graft-versus-host responses after intestinal transplantation. Their antigens are not known. The table came from immunoSEQ multiplex PCR; TCRdb's copy has only in-frame clones and leaves some out. The table has 90,000 to 95,000 clones, about 93% seen once. The sample in question was unstimulated CD8+ T cells sorted from spleen or lymph node cells, obtained before intestinal transplant. These TCRs come from a human donor who received an intestinal transplant.

On this clone: The junction departs from germline at one end; a sequencing error may be responsible. In the same sample, other DNA sequences code for this CDR3. The chain has TRBV27 and TRBJ1-2, with 10 bases fitting TRBD1. Germline loops: CDR1 MNHEY, CDR2 SMNVEV (reference sequence). The CDR3 spans 14 residues. CDR3 bases: TGTGCCAGCAGTCCAGGGACAGGGGACTATGGCTATACCTTC. Encoded protein: CASSPGTGDYGYTF.

The count of this clone is one. V gene TRBV4-1 combines with J gene TRBJ1-2; D call uncertain. The length of the CDR3 is 15 residues. Trimming took off 0 bases at V and 4 bases at J, with 12 bases between the two ends. From germline, CDR1 is MGHRA and CDR2 YSYEKL. The CDR3, as DNA: TGCGCCAGCAGCCAAGAGGTGGACGCCGGCTATGGCTACACCTTC. Translating it yields CASSQEVDAGYGYTF.

The chain employs TRBV7-2 and TRBJ2-1; no definite D call. This CDR3 region has 14 residues. Between the trimmed V and J ends, which lost 1 base and 9 bases, there was a span of 13 bases. Germline assignment: CDR1 SGHTA and CDR2 FQGNSA. The CDR3 spells CASSLEGVGFEQFF. CDR3 nucleotide sequence: TGTGCCAGCAGCTTAGAGGGCGTGGGGTTTGAGCAGTTCTTC.

J is TRBJ2-1 and V is TRBV2, with 9 bases identical to TRBD2. J was trimmed by 5 bases and V by 6 bases; bases with no gene match: 29. From germline, CDR1 is SNHLY and CDR2 FYNNEI. The CDR3 contains 22 residues. This CDR3 is CASRTDGTDKSSGAGPNNEQFF. In nucleotides, the CDR3 is TGTGCCAGCAGAACCGATGGGACGGATAAATCTAGCGGGGCCGGGCCCAACAATGAGCAGTTCTTC.

The genes are TRBV4-2 and TRBJ2-7, with 10 positions matching TRBD2. From germline, CDR1 is LGHNA and CDR2 YNFKEQ. The CDR3 consists of 15 residues. V lost 2 bases to trimming and J lost 0 bases; unmatched junction nucleotides: 1. CDR3 DNA sequence: TGTGCCAGCAGCCAAAGGACTAGCGGCTCCTACGAGCAGTACTTC. Its translation: CASSQRTSGSYEQYF.

A single count supports this clone. This chain joins TRBV28 and TRBJ1-2; D ambiguous. The CDR3 extends over 13 amino acids. Germline V gene data show CDR1 as MDHEN and CDR2 as SYDVKM. The ends were cut back, 4 bases at V and 2 bases at J, with 8 bases in the middle. This CDR3 is CASSSGSNYGYTF. As DNA, the CDR3 is TGTGCCAGCAGTTCGGGATCCAACTATGGCTACACCTTC.

J is TRBJ1-1 and V is TRBV7-9; no firm D call. The ends were cut back, 2 bases at V and 0 bases at J, with 13 bases in the middle. CDR3 length: 16 residues. The germline V gene has CDR1 SEHNR and CDR2 FQNEAQ (reference sequence). The CDR3 DNA reads TGTGCCAGCAGCTTATTGTCATCCCTTTTGAACACTGAAGCTTTCTTT. This translates into CASSLLSSLLNTEAFF. The full variable domain, rest sourced from reference TRBV7-9 and TRBJ1-1, is DTGVSQNPRHKITKRGQNVTFRCDPISEHNRLYWYRQTLGQGPEFLTYFQNEAQLEKSRLLSDRFSAERPKGSFSTLEIQRTEQGDSAMYLCASSLLSSLLNTEAFFGQGTRLTVV.

The chain uses TRBV6-5 and TRBJ2-1; 10 nucleotides match TRBD2. V shed 9 bases and J 3 bases; nucleotides not matched to a gene: 5. The germline CDR1 and CDR2 sequences are MNHEY and SVGAGI. This CDR3 contains 14 residues. CDR3 protein: CASTGTSDYNEQFF. Written as DNA, the CDR3 is TGTGCCAGTACCGGGACTAGCGACTACAATGAGCAGTTCTTC.

The J gene is TRBJ2-1, the V gene TRBV9; TRBD1 matches at 9 bases. The V gene end was trimmed by 3 bases and the J gene end by 6 bases; junction bases not matched to a gene: 19. The V gene's germline CDR1 is SGDLS and CDR2 YYNGEE. The CDR3 runs 19 residues. CDR3 residues: CASSESMSGGTGSVNEQFF. The DNA of the CDR3 is TGTGCCAGCAGCGAATCCATGTCCGGCGGGACAGGGTCGGTCAATGAGCAGTTCTTC.

V and J are TRBV27 and TRBJ2-3; 16 bases are shared with TRBD2. J lost 2 bases, V lost 8 bases, and 13 bases had no gene match. Looked up from germline, CDR1 is MNHEY and CDR2 is SMNVEV (reference sequence). The CDR3 covers 19 residues. CDR3 region: CASLEMGLAGGPYTDTQYF. The CDR3 nucleotides are TGTGCCAGCCTGGAGATGGGACTAGCGGGAGGGCCGTACACAGATACGCAGTATTTT.

V and J are TRBV9 and TRBJ2-1, with 7 nucleotides matching TRBD2. CDR1 SGDLS and CDR2 YYNGEE come from the germline V gene. V lost 0 bases, J lost 6 bases, and 3 bases stayed unmatched. This CDR3 comprises 14 residues. Here the CDR3 DNA reads TGTGCCAGCAGCGTAGGACTAGCCCCCAATGAGCAGTTCTTC. Amino acids: CASSVGLAPNEQFF.

V usage is TRBV5-6 and J usage is TRBJ2-1; 9 bases agree with TRBD1. Looked up from germline, CDR1 is SGHDT and CDR2 is YYEEEE. The CDR3 consists of 15 residues. Unmatched junction bases numbered 6, after V lost 5 bases and J lost 3 bases. The CDR3 sequence is CASRSGQGYYNEQFF. The CDR3 DNA reads as TGTGCCAGCAGATCGGGACAGGGTTACTACAATGAGCAGTTCTTC.

The chain links TRBV19 to TRBJ1-6; D is possibly TRBD1 (5 bases). CDR1 LNHDA and CDR2 SQIVND come from the germline V gene (reference sequence). The CDR3 sequence is 14 residues long. The V gene lost 7 bases and the J gene lost 7 bases, with 14 bases spanning the gap. CDR3 coding DNA: TGTGCCAGTACTGGGGGGGAGGTCAATTCACCCCTCCACTTT. Its translation: CASTGGEVNSPLHF.

The J gene is TRBJ2-3, the V gene TRBV9; D tentatively reads TRBD1 or TRBD2 (5 bases each). This CDR3 comprises 14 residues. Between the trimmed V and J ends, which lost 2 bases and 4 bases, there was a span of 11 bases. The germline gives CDR1 SGDLS, CDR2 YYNGEE. This CDR3 reads CASSVTRGADTQYF. CDR3 DNA: TGTGCCAGCAGCGTCACGAGGGGTGCAGATACGCAGTATTTT.

The V call is TRBV7-9, the J call TRBJ2-5; 8 nucleotides agree with TRBD1. J was trimmed by 5 bases and V by 9 bases; bases with no gene match: 11. The CDR3 runs 14 residues. Per the germline V gene, CDR1 is SEHNR and CDR2 is FQNEAQ (reference sequence). CDR3 in DNA: TGTGCCAGTTCCGGACAGGGAACCTCCGAGACCCAGTACTTC. It codes for CASSGQGTSETQYF.

The rearrangement uses TRBV11-2 and TRBJ2-5; the D is unclear. The V gene's germline CDR1 is SGHAT and CDR2 FQNNGV. V was pared by 1 base and J by 2 bases, with 8 bases between. This CDR3 is built from 14 residues. CDR3 residues: CASSLVGRQETQYF. The DNA of the CDR3 is TGTGCCAGCAGCTTAGTCGGCAGGCAAGAGACCCAGTACTTC.

V usage is TRBV7-6 and J usage is TRBJ2-7; 10 bases match TRBD1. V was pared by 1 base and J by 2 bases, with 2 bases of the junction left unmatched. The V gene's germline CDR1 is SGHVS and CDR2 FNYEAQ. This CDR3 contains 15 residues. In nucleotides, the CDR3 is TGTGCCAGCAGCTTAGAAGGGACAGGGGCCTACGAGCAGTACTTC. Residues: CASSLEGTGAYEQYF.

In nucleotides, the CDR3 is TGCGCCAGCAGCTTACCAAGGGGTAATGAGCAGTTCTTC. Its protein product is CASSLPRGNEQFF. The rearrangement links TRBV5-1 to TRBJ2-1, with a tentative D call TRBD1 (5 bases). Looked up from germline, CDR1 is SGHRS and CDR2 is YFSETQ. CDR3 length: 13 residues. V was trimmed by 2 bases and J by 7 bases, leaving 10 bases between them.

A word on this clone: Other DNA sequences in the same sample also yield this CDR3. The chain's CDR3 is CASSQGLVYEQYF. Written as DNA, the CDR3 is TGCGCCAGCAGCCAGGGACTAGTCTACGAGCAGTACTTC. The chain employs TRBV4-1 and TRBJ2-7; 8 nucleotides agree with TRBD2. The CDR3 sequence is 13 residues long. The germline V gene encodes CDR1 MGHRA and CDR2 YSYEKL. V lost 3 bases, J lost 3 bases, and 1 base stayed unmatched.

J is TRBJ2-6 and V is TRBV7-3, with a tentative D call TRBD1 (6 bases). Trimming stripped 5 bases from V and 0 bases from J, with 14 bases between. The CDR3 runs 17 residues. The germline V gene encodes CDR1 SGHTA and CDR2 FQGTGA. The CDR3 DNA sequence: TGTGCCAGCAGCCCGGACAGCGGCCTCTCTGGGGCCAACGTCCTGACTTTC. It is translated as CASSPDSGLSGANVLTF. Variable domain in full (rest from reference TRBV7-3 and TRBJ2-6): GAGVSQTPSNKVTEKGKYVELRCDPISGHTALYWYRQSLGQGPEFLIYFQGTGAADDSGLPNDRFFAVRPEGSVSTLKIQRTERGDSAVYLCASSPDSGLSGANVLTFGAGSRLTVL.

The J gene is TRBJ1-3, the V gene TRBV9; possible D gene TRBD1, 6 bases. Germline V gene data show CDR1 as SGDLS and CDR2 as YYNGEE. The CDR3 totals 16 residues. V lost 0 bases and J 1 base, leaving 11 bases between the germline ends. The CDR3 region has the DNA TGTGCCAGCAGCGTAGCCGGGGGGGCGTCTGGAAACACCATATATTTT. Translating gives CASSVAGGASGNTIYF.